A selection of T cell receptor beta chains follows, all from one sample in a study of beta chain features in type 1 diabetes. Assay used: immunoSEQ multiplex PCR; TCRdb lists only in-frame clones, some missing. The sample gives 350,000 to 400,000 clones, about 15% of which show up once; under 0.02% is in the top ten. The sequenced material came from naive CD4+ T cells from blood. These receptors were taken from a woman between 18 and 30 years old in good health. Each CDR3 is given with its conserved first and last residue. A D gene is named only where the DNA matches it firmly. Some rows have no size entry. The others give once, few or many, or a class for an expanded clone.

TRBV9	TRBJ1-1	.	.	CASSVATLNTEAFF	TGTGCCAGCAGCGTAGCGACTTTGAACACTGAAGCTTTCTTT
TRBV4-2	TRBJ2-1	.	.	CASSQDQREAEQFF	TGTGCCAGCAGCCAAGATCAGAGAGAGGCTGAGCAGTTCTTC
TRBV30	TRBJ1-4	.	few	CAWRVTGAPREKLFF	TGTGCCTGGAGGGTGACAGGCGCCCCAAGAGAAAAACTGTTTTTT
TRBV4-2	TRBJ2-2	TRBD1	few	CASSPGQPNTGELFF	TGTGCCAGCAGCCCGGGACAGCCAAACACCGGGGAGCTGTTTTTT
TRBV5-1	TRBJ2-3	TRBD1	few	CASVRDSTSTDTQYF	TGCGCCAGTGTACGGGACAGCACTAGCACAGATACGCAGTATTTT
TRBV2	TRBJ2-1	TRBD2	.	CASRASGQSYNEQFF	TGTGCCAGCAGGGCTAGCGGGCAGTCCTACAATGAGCAGTTCTTC
TRBV7-2	TRBJ2-2	TRBD2	few	CASSPYSGSRTGELFF	TGTGCCAGCAGCCCCTATAGCGGGAGTCGCACCGGGGAGCTGTTTTTT
TRBV19	TRBJ2-4	TRBD1	few	CASRGSDRVNIQYF	TGTGCCAGTAGAGGTTCGGACAGGGTAAACATTCAGTACTTC
TRBV29-1	TRBJ1-5	.	.	CSVGEGHSNQPQHF	TGCAGCGTTGGAGAAGGACATAGCAATCAGCCCCAGCATTTT
TRBV4-1	TRBJ1-2	TRBD1	few	CASSQEGMTGGGGYTF	TGCGCCAGCAGCCAGGAGGGTATGACAGGGGGCGGTGGCTACACCTTC
TRBV7-9	TRBJ1-2	TRBD1	.	CASSYTGARSYGYTF	TGTGCCAGCAGTTACACAGGGGCTCGAAGCTATGGCTACACCTTC
TRBV4-2	TRBJ1-5	.	few	CASSPTRGGNQPQHF	TGTGCCAGCAGCCCAACCCGAGGGGGTAATCAGCCCCAGCATTTT
TRBV11-3	TRBJ1-1	.	.	CASSTSEVNTEAFF	TGTGCCAGCAGCACGAGTGAGGTGAACACTGAAGCTTTCTTT
TRBV27	TRBJ2-5	TRBD2	few	CASSPRTSGRASETQYF	TGTGCCAGCAGTCCCCGGACTAGCGGGAGGGCCTCGGAGACCCAGTACTTC
TRBV19	TRBJ2-6	TRBD1	.	CASSRGRDPGANVLTF	TGTGCCAGCAGCAGGGGGCGTGACCCTGGGGCCAACGTCCTGACTTTC
TRBV11-1	TRBJ2-1	.	few	CASSPWSRENNEQFF	TGTGCCAGCAGCCCGTGGAGCCGCGAGAACAATGAGCAGTTCTTC
TRBV9	TRBJ2-1	TRBD1	.	CASSGPGQGNEQFF	TGTGCCAGCAGCGGGCCGGGACAGGGGAATGAGCAGTTCTTC
TRBV18	TRBJ2-1	TRBD2	few	CASSRRTSGSSGVDEQFF	TGTGCCAGCTCGCGACGGACTAGCGGGAGCTCCGGGGTCGATGAGCAGTTCTTC
TRBV5-1	TRBJ2-3	.	.	CASSWWTGTDTQYF	TGCGCCAGCAGCTGGTGGACAGGCACAGATACGCAGTATTTT
TRBV5-1	TRBJ1-5	.	few	CASSLLGGNQPQHF	TGCGCCAGCAGCTTGTTGGGAGGCAATCAGCCCCAGCATTTT
TRBV25-1	TRBJ1-2	.	.	CASRRGGDNGYTF	TGTGCCAGCAGAAGGGGAGGGGATAATGGCTACACCTTC
TRBV30	TRBJ1-5	TRBD1	few	CAWSAGGNQPQHF	TGTGCCTGGAGTGCAGGGGGGAATCAGCCCCAGCATTTT
TRBV19	TRBJ2-7	TRBD2	few	CASSSGTSGLYEQYF	TGTGCCAGTAGTAGCGGGACTAGCGGCCTCTACGAGCAGTACTTC
TRBV28	TRBJ2-1	TRBD2	.	CASSLVSGRRDNEQFF	TGTGCCAGCAGTTTGGTTAGCGGGAGGAGGGACAATGAGCAGTTCTTC
TRBV29-1	TRBJ1-5	.	.	CSVQGRDNQPQHF	TGCAGCGTTCAGGGCAGGGACAATCAGCCCCAGCATTTT
TRBV4-1	TRBJ2-3	TRBD2	.	CASSQDYGTSGITADTQYF	TGCGCCAGCAGCCAAGATTACGGGACTAGCGGGATTACGGCAGATACGCAGTATTTT
TRBV7-2	TRBJ2-7	.	few	CASSLKGSVYEQYF	TGTGCCAGCAGCTTAAAAGGGAGCGTCTACGAGCAGTACTTC
TRBV15	TRBJ2-2	.	.	CATSRSKRTTGELFF	TGTGCCACCAGCAGATCGAAGCGGACCACCGGGGAGCTGTTTTTT
TRBV1	TRBJ2-3	.	.	CTSSHQPADTQYF	TGCACCAGCAGCCACCAACCCGCGGATACGCAGTATTTT
TRBV27	TRBJ1-5	.	few	CASSLAGGNQPQHF	TGTGCCAGCAGTTTAGCAGGGGGCAATCAGCCCCAGCATTTT
TRBV11-1	TRBJ2-1	TRBD2	.	CASSGGLAGVREQFF	TGTGCCAGCAGCGGCGGACTAGCGGGAGTCAGGGAGCAGTTCTTC
TRBV28	TRBJ1-4	.	.	CATGHLATNEKLFF	TGTGCCACCGGACACCTTGCAACTAATGAAAAACTGTTTTTT
TRBV13	TRBJ2-1	.	.	CASSPRQRHSSYNEQFF	TGTGCCAGCAGCCCCCGACAGAGACATAGCTCCTACAATGAGCAGTTCTTC
TRBV30	TRBJ2-7	TRBD1	.	CAWSVQGQGEQYF	TGTGCCTGGAGTGTACAGGGACAGGGGGAGCAGTACTTC
TRBV10-3	TRBJ2-1	TRBD1	.	CAIRPGQGVSEQFF	TGTGCCATCCGCCCGGGACAGGGGGTCAGTGAGCAGTTCTTC
TRBV28	TRBJ2-3	.	.	CASSFRGGGDTQYF	TGTGCCAGCAGTTTCCGGGGAGGGGGGGATACGCAGTATTTT
TRBV18	TRBJ2-6	TRBD1	.	CASSPLGQLRSGANVLTF	TGTGCCAGCTCACCGCTGGGACAGTTACGCTCTGGGGCCAACGTCCTGACTTTC
TRBV28	TRBJ2-2	TRBD1	few	CASSPHDRDTGELFF	TGTGCCAGCAGCCCCCACGACAGGGACACCGGGGAGCTGTTTTTT
TRBV30	TRBJ1-5	.	few	CAWSEGFSNQPQHF	TGTGCCTGGAGTGAGGGGTTTAGCAATCAGCCCCAGCATTTT
TRBV6-1	TRBJ2-1	TRBD1	few	CASSEPGQGNNEQFF	TGTGCCAGCAGTGAACCGGGACAGGGCAACAATGAGCAGTTCTTC
TRBV5-4	TRBJ1-2	.	.	CASSRRDTAANYGYTF	TGTGCCAGCAGCCGCCGGGACACGGCGGCTAACTATGGCTACACCTTC
TRBV7-9	TRBJ2-7	TRBD1	.	CASSLVHPRSRDRDMEQYF	TGTGCCAGCAGCTTAGTCCACCCTCGTTCCCGGGACAGGGATATGGAGCAGTACTTC
TRBV7-3	TRBJ2-1	.	few	CASSLGLTNEQFF	TGTGCCAGCAGCTTAGGGCTGACCAATGAGCAGTTCTTC
TRBV7-9	TRBJ2-7	TRBD2	.	CASSKWGGQGQSYEQYF	TGTGCCAGCAGCAAATGGGGAGGGCAGGGCCAGTCCTACGAGCAGTACTTC
TRBV19	TRBJ2-5	.	few	CASSPDIQETQYF	TGTGCCAGTAGTCCGGACATCCAAGAGACCCAGTACTTC
TRBV6-6	TRBJ2-1	.	.	CASSYRGAYNEQFF	TGTGCCAGCAGTTATCGGGGAGCCTACAATGAGCAGTTCTTC
TRBV28	TRBJ2-3	TRBD2	.	CASRASGSIDTQYF	TGTGCCAGCAGAGCAAGCGGGAGCATCGATACGCAGTATTTT
TRBV5-1	TRBJ1-4	TRBD1	few	CASSFGQVREKLFF	TGCGCCAGCAGCTTCGGACAGGTCCGGGAAAAACTGTTTTTT
TRBV5-4	TRBJ1-1	TRBD1	.	CASSLGTGTNTEAFF	TGTGCCAGCAGCTTGGGGACAGGGACGAACACTGAAGCTTTCTTT
TRBV6-5	TRBJ1-2	.	.	CASGQFLGHTF	TGTGCCAGTGGACAGTTCCTCGGACACACCTTC
TRBV5-6	TRBJ1-2	.	few	CASSHLDQGSDGYTF	TGTGCCAGCAGCCACCTTGACCAAGGAAGCGATGGCTACACCTTC
TRBV9	TRBJ2-3	TRBD2	.	CASSVSSGRSPSDTQYF	TGTGCCAGCAGCGTATCTAGCGGGAGATCCCCGTCAGATACGCAGTATTTT
TRBV30	TRBJ2-1	TRBD1	.	CAWSDRRGRRASSYNEQFF	TGTGCCTGGAGTGACCGCAGGGGGCGTCGGGCAAGCTCCTACAATGAGCAGTTCTTC
TRBV30	TRBJ1-1	.	few	CAWSVRGTEAFF	TGTGCCTGGAGTGTACGAGGTACTGAAGCTTTCTTT
TRBV11-3	TRBJ2-2	TRBD2	.	CASSLTKIAGLASTGELFF	TGTGCCAGCAGCTTAACCAAGATAGCGGGACTAGCGAGCACCGGGGAGCTGTTTTTT
TRBV29-1	TRBJ1-1	TRBD1	.	CSVGGRGFTEAFF	TGCAGCGTTGGGGGCAGGGGGTTCACTGAAGCTTTCTTT
TRBV2	TRBJ1-3	.	.	CASSAPSGNTIYF	TGTGCCAGCAGTGCCCCTTCGGGAAACACCATATATTTT
TRBV30	TRBJ2-7	.	.	CAWNAGGAYEQYF	TGTGCCTGGAACGCCGGAGGGGCCTACGAGCAGTACTTC